This T cell receptor beta chain was recorded in a study of blood T cell repertoires in COVID-19. About the study: Italy, Spain and the United States were the sources of the convalescent and acute COVID-19 samples. T cells, B-cell-depleted T cells, or PBMCs provided the cDNA or gDNA that served as material.

Authors' processing steps: Estimation of nucleated cell counts relied on the amplification of reference gene primers. Assay used: immunoSEQ multiplex PCR; TCRdb lists only in-frame clones, some missing. The DNA gave D and trimming, while V, J and clone size come from that table. Of 52,000 or so clones in the sample, approximately 88% were seen once. Sequences were obtained from peripheral blood. This TCR came from a human donor in a cohort sampled during active COVID-19.

CDR3 in amino acids: CASSPLAGNTGELFF. In DNA form, the CDR3 reads TGTGCCAGCAGCCCCCTGGCGGGCAACACCGGGGAGCTGTTTTTT. The chain has TRBV11-3 and TRBJ2-2; D is possibly TRBD2 (5 bases). Germline V lookup: CDR1 SGHNT, CDR2 YENEEA. The V end lost 5 bases, the J end lost 2 bases, and 12 bases lay between the germline ends. This CDR3 has 15 residues.